This TCR beta chain stems from a study of blood T cell repertoires in COVID-19. Study-level background: Samples representing acute and convalescent COVID-19 were sourced from the United States, Italy and Spain. Sample material is recorded as cDNA or gDNA derived from T cells, B-cell-depleted T cells, or PBMCs.

Germline CDR1 SGHRS, CDR2 YFSETQ. There are 17 residues in the CDR3. V lost 4 bases to trimming and J lost 5 bases; unmatched junction nucleotides: 10. Per the original methods: By means of reference gene primer amplification, nucleated cell counts were estimated. Only in-frame clones appear in the TCRdb table, and some are missing; sequencing was by immunoSEQ multiplex PCR. V and J calls and clone size are copied from that table; D and trimming were computed from the DNA. The repertoire holds 110,000 to 150,000 clones, roughly 80% seen once, with roughly 8% in the top ten. This sequence joins TRBV5-1 and TRBJ2-7; 15 bases are a match to TRBD2. The TCR comes from a human donor in a cohort sampled during active COVID-19. Sequencing was carried out using peripheral blood. The chain's CDR3 is CASSAGLAGGPQHEQYF. For the CDR3, the DNA is TGCGCCAGCAGCGCGGGACTAGCGGGGGGCCCACAGCACGAGCAGTACTTC.